The present T cell receptor (beta chain) was sequenced within a study of blood T cell repertoires in COVID-19. Study as a whole: COVID-19 samples collected from the United States, Italy and Spain covered acute and convalescent phases. Sources were T cells, B-cell-depleted T cells, or PBMCs; the material itself was cDNA or gDNA.

This CDR3 spans 14 amino acids. CDR1 and CDR2 from the germline V gene are SGHTA and FQGNSA. The V end was cut by 2 bases, the J end by 1 base, with 7 bases between. In the original analysis: Estimation of nucleated cell counts relied on the amplification of reference gene primers. Repertoires were generated with immunoSEQ multiplex PCR, while TCRdb's copy carries only in-frame clones and drops some. D and trimming come from the DNA, and the V and J calls and clone size come from that table. The data contain some 120,000 clones, around nine tenths of them singletons. This receptor was obtained from a middle-aged man with acute or convalescent COVID-19. V is TRBV7-2 and J is TRBJ2-3, with D possibly being TRBD1 (6 bases). The specimen sequenced was peripheral blood. In DNA, the CDR3 is TGTGCCAGCAGCTTAAGGACAGGCACAGATACGCAGTATTTT. This sequence encodes CASSLRTGTDTQYF.